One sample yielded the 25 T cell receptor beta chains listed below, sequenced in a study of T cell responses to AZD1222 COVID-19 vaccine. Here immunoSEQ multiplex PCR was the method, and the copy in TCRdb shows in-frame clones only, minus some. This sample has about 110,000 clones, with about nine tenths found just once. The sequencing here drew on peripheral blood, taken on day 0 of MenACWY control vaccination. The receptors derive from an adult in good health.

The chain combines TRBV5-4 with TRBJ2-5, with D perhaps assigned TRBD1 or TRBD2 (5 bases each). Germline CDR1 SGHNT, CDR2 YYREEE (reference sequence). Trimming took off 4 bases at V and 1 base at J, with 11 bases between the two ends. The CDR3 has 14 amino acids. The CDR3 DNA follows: TGTGCCAGCAGCGTGGGACGGACCCAAGAGACCCAGTACTTC. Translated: CASSVGRTQETQYF. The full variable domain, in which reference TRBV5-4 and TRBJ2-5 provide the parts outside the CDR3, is ETGVTQSPTHLIKTRGQQVTLRCSSQSGHNTVSWYQQALGQGPQFIFQYYREEENGRGNFPPRFSGLQFPNYSSELNVNALELDDSALYLCASSVGRTQETQYFGPGTRLLVL.

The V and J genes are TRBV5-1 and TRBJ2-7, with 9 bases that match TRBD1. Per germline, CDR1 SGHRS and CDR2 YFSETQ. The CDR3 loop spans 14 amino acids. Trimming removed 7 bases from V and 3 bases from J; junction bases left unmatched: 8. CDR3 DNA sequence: TGCGCCAGCTCGCCGGGACAGGGTATCTACGAGCAGTACTTC. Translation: CASSPGQGIYEQYF.

The CDR3 loop is CASRTYEQYF. Here the CDR3 DNA reads TGTGCCAGCAGAACCTACGAGCAGTACTTC. The chain is built from TRBV28 and TRBJ2-7; D is unresolved. Trimming removed 6 bases at V and 2 bases at J, with 2 bases between. The V gene's germline CDR1 is MDHEN and CDR2 SYDVKM. The CDR3 runs to 10 residues. The full variable domain, its missing parts supplied by reference TRBV28 and TRBJ2-7, is DVKVTQSSRYLVKRTGEKVFLECVQDMDHENMFWYRQDPGLGLRLIYFSYDVKMKEKGDIPEGYSVSREKKERFSLILESASTNQTSMYLCASRTYEQYFGPGTRLTVT.

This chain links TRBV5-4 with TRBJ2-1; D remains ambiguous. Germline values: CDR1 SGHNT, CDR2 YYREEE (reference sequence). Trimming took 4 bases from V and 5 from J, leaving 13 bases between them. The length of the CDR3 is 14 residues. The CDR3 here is CASSPSTDHNEQFF. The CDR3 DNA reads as TGTGCCAGCAGCCCCTCTACAGACCACAATGAGCAGTTCTTC.

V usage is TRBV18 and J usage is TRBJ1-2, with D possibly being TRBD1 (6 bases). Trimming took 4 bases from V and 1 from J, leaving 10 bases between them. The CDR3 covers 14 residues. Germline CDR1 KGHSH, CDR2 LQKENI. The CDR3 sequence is CASSLNRDNYGYTF. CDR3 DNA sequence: TGTGCCAGCTCACTAAACAGGGATAACTATGGCTACACCTTC.

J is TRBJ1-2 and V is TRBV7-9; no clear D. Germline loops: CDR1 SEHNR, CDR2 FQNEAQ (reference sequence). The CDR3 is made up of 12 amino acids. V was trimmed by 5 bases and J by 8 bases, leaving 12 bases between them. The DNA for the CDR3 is TGTGCCAGCAGCCCCGACCCCGGGGGCTACACCTTC. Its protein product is CASSPDPGGYTF.

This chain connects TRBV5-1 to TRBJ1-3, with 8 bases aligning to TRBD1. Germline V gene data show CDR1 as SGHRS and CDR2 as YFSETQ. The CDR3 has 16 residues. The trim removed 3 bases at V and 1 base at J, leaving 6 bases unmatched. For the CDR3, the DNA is TGCGCCAGCAGCTGGCGAACAGGGGGATCTGGAAACACCATATATTTT. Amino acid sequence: CASSWRTGGSGNTIYF. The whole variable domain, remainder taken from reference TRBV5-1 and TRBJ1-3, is KAGVTQTPRYLIKTRGQQVTLSCSPISGHRSVSWYQQTPGQGLQFLFEYFSETQRNKGNFPGRFSGRQFSNSRSEMNVSTLELGDSALYLCASSWRTGGSGNTIYFGEGSWLTVV.

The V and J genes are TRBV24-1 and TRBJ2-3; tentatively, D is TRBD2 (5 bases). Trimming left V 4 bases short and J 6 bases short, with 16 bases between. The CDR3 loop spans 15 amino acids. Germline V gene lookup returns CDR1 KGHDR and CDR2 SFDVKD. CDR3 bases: TGTGCCACCAGTGAGGCGGGTCGGGCCGAGGATACGCAGTATTTT. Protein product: CATSEAGRAEDTQYF.

The CDR3 region has the DNA TGTGCCAGCAGTTTACTCGGCTCGAACACCGGGGAGCTGTTTTTT. Protein: CASSLLGSNTGELFF. The chain combines TRBV27 with TRBJ2-2, with unresolved D. Germline V lookup: CDR1 MNHEY, CDR2 SMNVEV (reference sequence). Trimming removed 2 bases from V and 0 bases from J, with 7 bases in between. The CDR3 contains 15 residues.

The CDR3 spells CASSPIRAYEQYF. The CDR3 DNA reads as TGTGCCAGCAGTCCGATCAGGGCCTACGAGCAGTACTTC. The chain has TRBV28 and TRBJ2-7, with D perhaps TRBD1 (5 bases). V dropped 5 bases and J dropped 2 bases, with 10 bases sitting between them. The CDR3 spans 13 residues. The germline CDR1 and CDR2 sequences are MDHEN and SYDVKM.

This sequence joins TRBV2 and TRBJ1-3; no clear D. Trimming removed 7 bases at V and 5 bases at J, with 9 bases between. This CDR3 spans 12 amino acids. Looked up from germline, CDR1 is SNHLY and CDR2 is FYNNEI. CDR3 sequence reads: CASINSRNTIYF. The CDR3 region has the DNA TGTGCCAGCATCAACAGTCGAAACACCATATATTTT.

In nucleotides, the CDR3 is TGTGCCAGCAGCTTCGGGGGGGCCGACGAGCAGTACTTC. This encodes CASSFGGADEQYF. The V and J genes are TRBV5-4 and TRBJ2-7, with 8 bases that match TRBD2. The germline CDR1 and CDR2 sequences are SGHNT and YYREEE (reference sequence). J was trimmed by 5 bases and V by 2 bases; bases with no gene match: 3. This CDR3 contains 13 residues.

CDR3 sequence reads: CASSASQGYEQYF. The CDR3 coding sequence is TGTGCCAGCAGCGCCTCACAGGGCTACGAGCAGTACTTC. V and J are TRBV7-9 and TRBJ2-7; possibly TRBD1 for D (6 bases). There are 13 residues in the CDR3. CDR1 is SEHNR, CDR2 FQNEAQ, per germline (reference sequence). With 5 bases removed from V and 3 bases from J, the gap between germline ends came to 11 bases.

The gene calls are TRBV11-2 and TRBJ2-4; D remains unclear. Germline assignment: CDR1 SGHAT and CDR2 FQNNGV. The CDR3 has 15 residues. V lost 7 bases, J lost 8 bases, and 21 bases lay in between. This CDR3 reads CASTGGTAEMDIQYF. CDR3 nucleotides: TGTGCCAGCACGGGCGGCACCGCCGAGATGGACATTCAGTACTTC.

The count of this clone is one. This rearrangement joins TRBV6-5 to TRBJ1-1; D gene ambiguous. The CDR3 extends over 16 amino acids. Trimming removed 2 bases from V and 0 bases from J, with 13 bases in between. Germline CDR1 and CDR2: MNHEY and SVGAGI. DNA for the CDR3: TGTGCCAGCAGTTACGGCGGTGGAGGAGTGAACACTGAAGCTTTCTTT. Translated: CASSYGGGGVNTEAFF.

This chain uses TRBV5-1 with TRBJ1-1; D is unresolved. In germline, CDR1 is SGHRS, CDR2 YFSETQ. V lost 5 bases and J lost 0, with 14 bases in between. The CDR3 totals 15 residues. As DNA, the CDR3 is TGCGCCAGCAGAGGAGGACTGACCTTGAACACTGAAGCTTTCTTT. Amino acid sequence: CASRGGLTLNTEAFF.

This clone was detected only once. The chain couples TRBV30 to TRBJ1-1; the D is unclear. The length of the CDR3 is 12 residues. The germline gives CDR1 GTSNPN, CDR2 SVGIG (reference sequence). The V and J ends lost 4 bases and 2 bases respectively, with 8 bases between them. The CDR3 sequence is CAWTLGNTEAFF. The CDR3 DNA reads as TGTGCCTGGACTCTCGGAAACACTGAAGCTTTCTTT. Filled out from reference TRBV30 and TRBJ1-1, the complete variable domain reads SQTIHQWPATLVQPVGSPLSLECTVEGTSNPNLYWYRQAAGRGLQLLFYSVGIGQISSEVPQNLSASRPQDRQFILSSKKLLLSDSGFYLCAWTLGNTEAFFGQGTRLTVV.

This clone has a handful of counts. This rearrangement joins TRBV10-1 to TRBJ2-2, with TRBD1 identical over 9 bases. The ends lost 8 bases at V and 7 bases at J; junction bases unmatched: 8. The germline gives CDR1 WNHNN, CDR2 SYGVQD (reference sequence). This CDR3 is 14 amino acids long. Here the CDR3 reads CASLHRGRGGELFF. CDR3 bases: TGCGCCAGCCTACACAGGGGGCGAGGCGGGGAGCTGTTTTTT.

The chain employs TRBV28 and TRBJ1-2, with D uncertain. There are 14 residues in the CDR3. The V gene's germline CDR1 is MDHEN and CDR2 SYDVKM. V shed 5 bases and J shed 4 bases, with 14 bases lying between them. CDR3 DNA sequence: TGTGCCAGCAGTACAGCCGAGGGAATCTATGGCTACACCTTC. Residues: CASSTAEGIYGYTF.

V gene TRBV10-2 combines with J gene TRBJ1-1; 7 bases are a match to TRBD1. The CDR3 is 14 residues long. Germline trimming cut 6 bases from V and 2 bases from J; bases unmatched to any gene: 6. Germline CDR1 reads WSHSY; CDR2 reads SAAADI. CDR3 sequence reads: CASRETGFNTEAFF. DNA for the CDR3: TGCGCCAGCAGGGAGACAGGGTTCAACACTGAAGCTTTCTTT.

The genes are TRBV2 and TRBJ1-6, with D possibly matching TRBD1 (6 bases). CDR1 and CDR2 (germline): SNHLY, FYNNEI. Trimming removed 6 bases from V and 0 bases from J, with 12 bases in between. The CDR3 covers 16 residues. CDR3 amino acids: CASRGAGSSYNSPLHF. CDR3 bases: TGTGCCAGCAGGGGGGCGGGGAGCTCCTATAATTCACCCCTCCACTTT. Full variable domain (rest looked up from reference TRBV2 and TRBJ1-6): EPEVTQTPSHQVTQMGQEVILRCVPISNHLYFYWYRQILGQKVEFLVSFYNNEISEKSEIFDDQFSVERPDGSNFTLKIRSTKLEDSAMYFCASRGAGSSYNSPLHFGNGTRLTVT.

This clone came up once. The CDR3 is CASSPQGQGINQPQHF. The CDR3 DNA reads TGTGCCAGCTCACCTCAAGGACAGGGTATTAATCAGCCCCAGCATTTT. The chain combines TRBV18 with TRBJ1-5, with 8 bases aligning to TRBD1. The CDR3 consists of 16 residues. The germline V gene encodes CDR1 KGHSH and CDR2 LQKENI. J gave up 4 bases and V 3 bases, and 8 bases lay outside the gene matches.

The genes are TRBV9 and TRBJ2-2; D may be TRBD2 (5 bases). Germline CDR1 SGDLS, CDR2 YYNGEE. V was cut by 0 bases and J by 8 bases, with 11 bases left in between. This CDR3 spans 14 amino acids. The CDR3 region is CASSVALAPGELFF. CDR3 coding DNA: TGTGCCAGCAGCGTAGCCCTAGCCCCTGGGGAGCTGTTTTTT. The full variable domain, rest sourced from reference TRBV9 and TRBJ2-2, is DSGVTQTPKHLITATGQRVTLRCSPRSGDLSVYWYQQSLDQGLQFLIQYYNGEERAKGNILERFSAQQFPDLHSELNLSSLELGDSALYFCASSVALAPGELFFGEGSRLTVL.

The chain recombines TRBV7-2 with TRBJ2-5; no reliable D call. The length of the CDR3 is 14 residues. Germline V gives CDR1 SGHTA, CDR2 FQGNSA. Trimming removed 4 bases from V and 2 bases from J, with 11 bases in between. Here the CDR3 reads CASSSGWGQETQYF. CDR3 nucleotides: TGTGCCAGCAGCTCCGGCTGGGGTCAAGAGACCCAGTACTTC.

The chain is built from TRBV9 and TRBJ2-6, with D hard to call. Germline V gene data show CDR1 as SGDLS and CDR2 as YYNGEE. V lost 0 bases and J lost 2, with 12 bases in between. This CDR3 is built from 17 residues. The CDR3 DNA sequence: TGTGCCAGCAGCGTAGCTTTGCGGAACCCTGGGGCCAACGTCCTGACTTTC. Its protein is CASSVALRNPGANVLTF.